The 31 T cell receptor beta chains presented below share a single source sample, sequenced in a study of blood T cell repertoires in COVID-19. TCRdb keeps only in-frame clones here, not all; method: immunoSEQ multiplex PCR. The repertoire has 150,000 to 200,000 clones, about 88% of them found once; the top ten carry about 2.6%. Sequencing was carried out using peripheral blood. The origin of the receptors is a man aged 35-49 years with active or convalescent COVID-19.

The chain couples TRBV9 to TRBJ1-1; 10 bases agree with TRBD1. The CDR3 is 14 amino acids. Germline lookup yields CDR1 SGDLS and CDR2 YYNGEE. V lost 5 bases, J lost 5 bases, and 6 bases stayed unmatched. For the CDR3, the DNA is TGTGCCAGCAGTTCCGGACAGGGGGGAACTGAAGCTTTCTTT. This encodes CASSSGQGGTEAFF. Full variable domain (missing parts from reference TRBV9 and TRBJ1-1): DSGVTQTPKHLITATGQRVTLRCSPRSGDLSVYWYQQSLDQGLQFLIQYYNGEERAKGNILERFSAQQFPDLHSELNLSSLELGDSALYFCASSSGQGGTEAFFGQGTRLTVV.

The chain recombines TRBV24-1 with TRBJ1-4, with 10 bases matching TRBD1. Germline V CDR1 and CDR2: KGHDR, SFDVKD. The CDR3 totals 16 residues. Germline trimming cut 4 bases from V and 7 bases from J; bases unmatched to any gene: 8. DNA for the CDR3: TGTGCCACCAGTGAGGGGACAGGGGTCAGGAGTGAAAAACTGTTTTTT. This codes for CATSEGTGVRSEKLFF.

The CDR3 region has the DNA TGTGCCATCACAGGGGTCGGGACTGAAGCTTTCTTT. This encodes CAITGVGTEAFF. The J gene is TRBJ1-1, the V gene TRBV28, with TRBD1 matching 7 bases. This CDR3 spans 12 amino acids. The V gene's germline CDR1 is MDHEN and CDR2 SYDVKM. V dropped 10 bases and J dropped 5; count of bases not matched to a gene: 7.

This sequence joins TRBV6-5 and TRBJ1-5; 8 bases line up with TRBD1. V was clipped by 5 bases and J by 11 bases; unmatched bases: 14. The CDR3 runs 15 residues. Germline assignment: CDR1 MNHEY and CDR2 SVGAGI. This CDR3 is CASSPFGQGGGSQHF. CDR3 nucleotides: TGTGCCAGCAGTCCGTTTGGACAGGGAGGAGGATCCCAGCATTTT.

This clone has just a few counts. The chain uses TRBV6-2 or TRBV6-3 and TRBJ1-1, with 9 bases matching TRBD1. V shed 0 bases, J shed 3 bases, and the junction held 2 bases outside the gene matches. This CDR3 spans 15 amino acids. Germline V gene sequence: CDR1 MNHEY, CDR2 SVGEGT. The CDR3 nucleotides read TGTGCCAGCAGTTACTCCCGGACAGGGGACACTGAAGCTTTCTTT. Translation gives CASSYSRTGDTEAFF.

This clone was observed many times. The gene calls are TRBV6-2 or TRBV6-3 and TRBJ2-7; D remains unclear. The germline gives CDR1 MNHEY, CDR2 SVGEGT. CDR3 length equals 12 residues. V gave up 6 bases and J gave up 3 bases, with 9 bases separating them. CDR3 amino acids: CASSNFNYEQYF. The CDR3 DNA reads as TGTGCCAGCAGCAATTTCAACTACGAGCAGTACTTC.

A remark on this clone: The same CDR3 is also encoded by other DNA sequences in this sample. The chain combines TRBV18 with TRBJ1-2; possibly TRBD1 for D (5 bases). The length of the CDR3 is 12 residues. Between the trimmed V and J ends, which lost 3 bases and 7 bases, there was a span of 9 bases. Germline assignment: CDR1 KGHSH and CDR2 LQKENI. As DNA, the CDR3 is TGTGCCAGCTCACCCCCCGGGGGTGGCTACACCTTC. It codes for CASSPPGGGYTF.

The rearrangement joins TRBV5-1 to TRBJ1-2, with 9 nucleotides matching TRBD1. The CDR3 is made up of 16 amino acids. Germline CDR1 is SGHRS and CDR2 is YFSETQ. The V segment lost 4 bases and the J segment 4 bases; nucleotides outside the gene matches: 11. The CDR3 sequence is CASSPQTGGGFYGYTF. DNA of the CDR3: TGCGCCAGCAGCCCGCAAACAGGGGGCGGGTTCTATGGCTACACCTTC.

This chain connects TRBV7-9 to TRBJ2-7, with 9 bases matching TRBD1. V lost 5 bases and J lost 4; bases outside the gene matches: 9. CDR3 length: 15 residues. CDR1 is SEHNR, CDR2 FQNEAQ, per germline (reference sequence). The CDR3 reads CASSPWTGATYEQYF. The CDR3 region has the DNA TGTGCCAGCAGCCCATGGACAGGGGCCACATACGAGCAGTACTTC.

This clone was seen only once. V is TRBV5-8 and J is TRBJ1-5, with TRBD1 matching 9 bases. Losses at the gene ends were 0 bases for V and 6 bases for J; bases not matched to a gene: 7. CDR1 SGHTS and CDR2 YDEGEE come from the germline V gene. The length of the CDR3 is 16 residues. The CDR3 sequence: CASSLGVQGARQPQHF. CDR3 DNA sequence: TGTGCCAGCAGCTTGGGCGTACAGGGGGCGCGTCAGCCCCAGCATTTT. Together with reference TRBV5-8 and TRBJ1-5, the CDR3 gives the full variable domain: EAGVTQSPTHLIKTRGQQATLRCSPISGHTSVYWYQQALGLGLQFLLWYDEGEERNRGNFPPRFSGRQFPNYSSELNVNALELEDSALYLCASSLGVQGARQPQHFGDGTRLSIL.

The V gene is TRBV6-5, the J gene TRBJ2-7, with no clear D. The CDR3 extends over 14 amino acids. CDR1 and CDR2 (germline): MNHEY, SVGAGI. Trimming left V 5 bases short and J 3 bases short, with 14 bases between. CDR3 region: CASSPGEDSYEQYF. For the CDR3, the DNA is TGTGCCAGCAGTCCCGGTGAAGATAGCTACGAGCAGTACTTC.

The genes are TRBV4-2 and TRBJ1-1; the D is unclear. Trimming left V 0 bases short and J 4 bases short, with 12 bases between. There are 15 residues in the CDR3. CDR1 and CDR2 (germline): LGHNA, YNFKEQ. Here the CDR3 reads CASSQDTGSSTEAFF. DNA of the CDR3: TGTGCCAGCAGCCAAGACACGGGGTCATCCACTGAAGCTTTCTTT.

V is TRBV13 and J is TRBJ1-2; tentative D call: TRBD1 (5 bases). Looked up from germline, CDR1 is PRHDT and CDR2 is FYEKMQ (reference sequence). V was pared by 7 bases and J by 4 bases, with 16 bases between. CDR3 length: 14 amino acids. The DNA of the CDR3 is TGTGCCAGCAATACCGGTAGGGGTCCCTATGGCTACACCTTC. Translating gives CASNTGRGPYGYTF.

The rearrangement links TRBV5-1 to TRBJ2-3; 12 positions agree with TRBD2. Looked up from germline, CDR1 is SGHRS and CDR2 is YFSETQ. CDR3 size: 15 residues. The V gene end was trimmed by 5 bases and the J gene end by 4 bases; junction bases not matched to a gene: 5. The DNA of the CDR3 is TGCGCCAGCAGTCTAGCGGGGGGGCCATCAGATACGCAGTATTTT. This gives the protein CASSLAGGPSDTQYF.

As DNA, the CDR3 is TGTGCCAGCAGCACCGCCGGGACAGGGAAACAGGGGCGCTATGGCTACACCTTC. Its protein is CASSTAGTGKQGRYGYTF. The chain carries TRBV3-1 (or the pseudogene TRBV3-2) and TRBJ1-2; 9 bases are shared with TRBD1. Germline lookup yields CDR1 LGHDT and CDR2 YNNKEL (reference sequence). The CDR3 spans 18 residues. Unmatched junction bases numbered 17, after V lost 5 bases and J lost 4 bases.

This clone was found a few times. The genes are TRBV19 and TRBJ2-7; D remains unclear. V dropped 7 bases and J dropped 0 bases, with 10 bases sitting between them. Per the germline V gene, CDR1 is LNHDA and CDR2 is SQIVND (reference sequence). CDR3 length: 13 residues. The CDR3 protein is CASTSDNSYEQYF. The CDR3 nucleotides read TGTGCCAGTACCTCCGACAACTCCTACGAGCAGTACTTC.

The rearrangement joins TRBV2 to TRBJ1-2; perhaps TRBD1 as D (6 bases). The length of the CDR3 is 16 residues. Trimming pared 0 bases from V and 8 bases from J, leaving 19 bases between. Looked up from germline, CDR1 is SNHLY and CDR2 is FYNNEI. CDR3 region: CASSEAGDPGHAGYTF. As DNA, the CDR3 is TGTGCCAGCAGTGAAGCGGGTGACCCGGGACACGCGGGCTACACCTTC. Full variable domain (rest looked up from reference TRBV2 and TRBJ1-2): EPEVTQTPSHQVTQMGQEVILRCVPISNHLYFYWYRQILGQKVEFLVSFYNNEISEKSEIFDDQFSVERPDGSNFTLKIRSTKLEDSAMYFCASSEAGDPGHAGYTFGSGTRLTVV.

This chain joins TRBV6-5 and TRBJ1-1; D perhaps matches TRBD1 (6 bases). The V gene's germline CDR1 is MNHEY and CDR2 SVGAGI. V shed 2 bases and J shed 1 base, with 11 bases lying between them. The CDR3 loop spans 15 amino acids. The CDR3 region is CASSYRDIQNTEAFF. CDR3 sequence (DNA): TGTGCCAGCAGTTACCGGGACATACAGAACACTGAAGCTTTCTTT.

This chain connects TRBV19 to TRBJ1-2; D not resolved. The CDR3 is 15 residues long. V dropped 5 bases and J dropped 2 bases, with 15 bases sitting between them. The germline V gene encodes CDR1 LNHDA and CDR2 SQIVND (reference sequence). In nucleotides, the CDR3 is TGTGCCAGTAGTGCCCTAAGTAGTTCCAACTATGGCTACACCTTC. As protein: CASSALSSSNYGYTF.

The chain is built from TRBV4-1 and TRBJ2-2, with D perhaps matching TRBD2 (7 bases). The CDR3 covers 15 residues. Germline-derived CDR1 and CDR2 are MGHRA and YSYEKL. V was clipped by 0 bases and J by 9 bases, with 14 bases between them. Here the CDR3 DNA reads TGCGCCAGCAGCCAAGATCACGGGGGGCGGAGGGAGCTGTTTTTT. Amino acids: CASSQDHGGRRELFF.

This clone was seen only a few times. The V gene is TRBV11-2, the J gene TRBJ2-2; TRBD1 is a possible D gene (6 bases). This CDR3 region has 13 residues. V shed 5 bases and J shed 3 bases, with 7 bases lying between them. CDR1 is SGHAT, CDR2 FQNNGV, per germline. This chain's CDR3 is CASSGQYTGELFF. CDR3 DNA: TGTGCCAGCAGCGGACAGTACACCGGGGAGCTGTTTTTT.

V usage is TRBV27 and J usage is TRBJ1-4; D gene uncertain. V lost 2 bases to trimming and J lost 2 bases, with 9 bases between them. Germline V gives CDR1 MNHEY, CDR2 SMNVEV (reference sequence). This CDR3 comprises 15 residues. The CDR3 region is CASSLVGRTNEKLFF. CDR3 coding DNA: TGTGCCAGCAGTTTAGTGGGCAGGACTAATGAAAAACTGTTTTTT.

V gene TRBV12-3 or TRBV12-4 combines with J gene TRBJ2-5, with 7 bases aligning to TRBD2. With V trimmed by 1 base and J by 10 bases, 3 bases remained unmatched. This CDR3 contains 12 residues. The CDR3 is CASSLGGGGQYF. The CDR3 bases are TGTGCCAGCAGTTTAGGTGGGGGGGGCCAGTACTTC.

CDR3 nucleotide sequence: TGCAGCGTTGGACAGGGAGATTCACCCCTCCACTTT. It specifies CSVGQGDSPLHF. This rearrangement joins TRBV29-1 to TRBJ1-6; TRBD1 matches 7 bases. The V gene's germline CDR1 is SQVTM and CDR2 ANQGSEA. The CDR3 spans 12 residues. With 4 bases clipped from V and 8 bases from J, the junction kept 2 bases outside the gene matches.

This chain connects TRBV12-5 to TRBJ2-1, with 10 bases fitting TRBD2. This CDR3 contains 14 residues. Trimming took 7 bases from V and 9 from J; bases not matched to a gene: 9. Germline CDR1 is LGHNT and CDR2 is FRNRAP. The CDR3 reads CASARAGGPSEQFF. The CDR3 DNA reads TGTGCTAGTGCCAGAGCGGGGGGGCCATCTGAGCAGTTCTTC.

The J gene is TRBJ1-1, the V gene TRBV2; D call uncertain. The V gene's germline CDR1 is SNHLY and CDR2 FYNNEI. CDR3 size: 14 residues. V lost 0 bases to trimming and J lost 1 base, with 6 bases between them. CDR3 nucleotides: TGTGCCAGCAGTGAAGCGAGGCCGAACACTGAAGCTTTCTTT. Translated, it gives CASSEARPNTEAFF. Full variable domain (missing parts from reference TRBV2 and TRBJ1-1): EPEVTQTPSHQVTQMGQEVILRCVPISNHLYFYWYRQILGQKVEFLVSFYNNEISEKSEIFDDQFSVERPDGSNFTLKIRSTKLEDSAMYFCASSEARPNTEAFFGQGTRLTVV.

The genes are TRBV4-3 and TRBJ2-3; 8 bases map to TRBD1. The CDR3 totals 15 residues. Germline CDR1 is LGHNA and CDR2 is YSLEER. J lost 2 bases, V lost 0 bases, and 1 base had no gene match. CDR3 residues: CASSQDRGPTDTQYF. In DNA, the CDR3 is TGCGCCAGCAGCCAAGACAGGGGGCCCACAGATACGCAGTATTTT.

The J gene is TRBJ2-2, the V gene TRBV28; TRBD2 agrees at 10 bases. Trimming removed 10 bases from V and 0 bases from J; junction bases left unmatched: 8. Germline loops: CDR1 MDHEN, CDR2 SYDVKM. The CDR3 totals 16 residues. CDR3 residues: CATIAGGIANTGELFF. CDR3 in DNA: TGTGCCACAATAGCGGGGGGAATCGCGAACACCGGGGAGCTGTTTTTT. The variable domain in full, completed from reference TRBV28 and TRBJ2-2, reads DVKVTQSSRYLVKRTGEKVFLECVQDMDHENMFWYRQDPGLGLRLIYFSYDVKMKEKGDIPEGYSVSREKKERFSLILESASTNQTSMYLCATIAGGIANTGELFFGEGSRLTVL.

The chain joins TRBV10-3 to TRBJ1-3, with D possibly TRBD1 on 6 matching bases. Germline V gives CDR1 ENHRY, CDR2 SYGVKD. The CDR3 runs 12 residues. With 10 bases removed from V and 8 bases from J, the gap between germline ends came to 15 bases. For the CDR3, the DNA is TGTGCCACCGGGTCTTCAGGGGACACCATATATTTT. Protein product: CATGSSGDTIYF.

The CDR3, as DNA: TGCGCCAGCAGCGTTGGACAGGGGAGAAGGGAAAAACTGTTTTTT. Residues: CASSVGQGRREKLFF. The rearrangement links TRBV5-1 to TRBJ1-4, with 9 bases matching TRBD1. CDR1 and CDR2 from the germline V gene are SGHRS and YFSETQ. The CDR3 totals 15 residues. With V trimmed by 4 bases and J by 8 bases, 9 bases remained unmatched.

The chain carries TRBV24-1 and TRBJ1-3; D remains unclear. The CDR3 sequence is 17 residues long. V lost 1 base and J lost 0, with 12 bases in between. Germline CDR1 is KGHDR and CDR2 is SFDVKD. The CDR3 DNA reads as TGTGCCACCAGTGATTTATGCGGATTAGCCTCTGGAAACACCATATATTTT. Protein sequence: CATSDLCGLASGNTIYF.